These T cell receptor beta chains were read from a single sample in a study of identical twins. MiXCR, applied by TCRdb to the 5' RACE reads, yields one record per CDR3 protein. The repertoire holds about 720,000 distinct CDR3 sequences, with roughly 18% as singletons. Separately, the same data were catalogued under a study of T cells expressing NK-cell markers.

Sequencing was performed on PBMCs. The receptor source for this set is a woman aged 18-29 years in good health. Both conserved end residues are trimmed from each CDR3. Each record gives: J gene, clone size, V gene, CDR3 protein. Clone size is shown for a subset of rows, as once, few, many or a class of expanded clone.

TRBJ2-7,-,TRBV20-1,SAPIRLAGPYEQY
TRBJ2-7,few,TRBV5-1,ASSLRQGNSYEQY
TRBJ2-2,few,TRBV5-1,ASSNGLAGVSTGELF
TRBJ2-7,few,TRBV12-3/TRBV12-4,ASSFPDSHEQY
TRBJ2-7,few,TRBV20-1,SASALRENSYEQY
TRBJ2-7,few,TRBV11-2,ASSKVGGSSYEQY
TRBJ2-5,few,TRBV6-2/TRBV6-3,ASSFSLKVQETQY
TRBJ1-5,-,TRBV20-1,SARLQGNQPQH
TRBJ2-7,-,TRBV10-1,ASSESNRPYEQY
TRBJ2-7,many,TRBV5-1,ASSLRLQGYEQY
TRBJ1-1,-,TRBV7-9,ASSRQLGYSRRTEAF
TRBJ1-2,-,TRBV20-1,SASFGRSGGYT
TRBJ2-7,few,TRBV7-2,ASSSAGRGPYEQY
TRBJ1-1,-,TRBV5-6,ASTYLGGQGTEAF
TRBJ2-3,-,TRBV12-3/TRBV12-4,ASSSPQGTGLVGDTQY
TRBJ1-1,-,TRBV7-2,ASRTGVANTEAF
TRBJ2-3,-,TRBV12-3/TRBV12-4,ASSLAEGGSRDTQY
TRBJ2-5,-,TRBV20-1,SARVGTSGTQY
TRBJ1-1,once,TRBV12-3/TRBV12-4,ASHRGRKAF
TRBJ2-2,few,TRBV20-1,SARGQTGFTGELF
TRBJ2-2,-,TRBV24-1,ATSGDRTNTGELF
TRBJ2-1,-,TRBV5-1,ASSLGTGAYNEQF
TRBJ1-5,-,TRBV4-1,AMGPGLLCQH
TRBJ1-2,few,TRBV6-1,ASSDTADYGYT
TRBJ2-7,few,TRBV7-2,ASSSYGVEQY
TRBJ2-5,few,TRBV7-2,ASSFPGRTQY
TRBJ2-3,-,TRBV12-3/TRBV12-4,ASRGRAGPTDTQY
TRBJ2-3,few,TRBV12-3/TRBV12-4,ASRNTGASTDTQY
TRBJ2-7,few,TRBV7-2,ACMRLDSYEQY
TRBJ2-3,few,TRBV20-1,SASSSGTDTQY
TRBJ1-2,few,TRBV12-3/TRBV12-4,ASSFHT
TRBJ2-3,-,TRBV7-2,ASSNRGGDTQY
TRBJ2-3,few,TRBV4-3,ASSQDLGTSGRMQY
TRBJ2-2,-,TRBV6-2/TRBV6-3,ASSSPGRTTGELF
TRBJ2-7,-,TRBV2,ASRRTPYEQY
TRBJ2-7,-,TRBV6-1,ASSGRDRGDYEQY
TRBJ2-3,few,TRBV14,ASSRASVGDTQY
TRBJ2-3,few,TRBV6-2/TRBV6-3,ASSYSFRDRYSSGRVTDTQY
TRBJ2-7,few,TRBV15,ATSRGQVRTYEQY
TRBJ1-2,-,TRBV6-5,ASSYGGGSYGYT
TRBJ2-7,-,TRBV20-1,SAQQGNIHEQY
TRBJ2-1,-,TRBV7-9,ASSHGRDKSYNEQF
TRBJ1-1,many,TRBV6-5,ASSYSRGNTEAF
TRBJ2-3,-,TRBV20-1,SALERQGGTDTQY
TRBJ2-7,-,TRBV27,ASSFKNSYEQY
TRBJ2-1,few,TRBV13,ASSFGTSGSLDEQF
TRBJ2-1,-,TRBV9,ASSVVGRDEQF
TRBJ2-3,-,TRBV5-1,ASRRGVGDTQY